This TCR beta chain derives from a study of spatial heterogeneity in lung cancer (dated by TCRdb to the late 2010s). A note on the overall study: More beta-chain than alpha-chain transcripts were consistently detected, likely reflecting higher beta-chain transcript abundance. At surgery, both alpha and beta chains were TCR-sequenced in 220 tumor regions, approximately 64 matched nontumor lung samples and 56 PBMC samples. Nonsynonymous mutation counts, determined by whole-exome sequencing of tumor tissue, were related to TCR repertoire features. The study quantitatively compared TCR alpha and beta repertoires across multiple tumor regions, matched nontumor lung and blood in non-small cell lung cancer. In the raw uncorrected reads, each unique combination of TCR and UMI appeared on average more than ten times.

Library method: 5' RACE. The sequencer was a NextSeq 500. To allow correction of PCR and sequencing errors, the TCR library protocol tagged every TCR cDNA molecule with a unique molecular identifier. On the authors' methods: Decombinator tools were used for TCR identification, UMI-based error correction and CDR3 extraction. Expanded TCRs were defined as those above a frequency of 2 per 1,000, corresponding to the top 1% of the tumor frequency distribution. Rényi diversity was computed with the R vegan package after subsampling each repertoire 100 times to 5,000 TCRs. CDR3 similarity networks were built from amino acid triplet string-kernel similarity, connecting CDR3s with pairwise similarity above 0.82. In TCRdb, the public reads were trimmed at Q25 with fastp and aligned with MiXCR, with productive beta chains retained. Duplicate CDR3 protein sequences are folded into a single record with the most common DNA and genes. TCRdb's processing, not the authors', yielded these V and J calls. The sample table lists some 70,000 distinct CDR3 sequences, roughly 13% of them with a count of one. 6.5% to 7.5% of the sample lies in the top ten.

Summary of the overall study and its limitations: Ubiquitous expanded tumor TCRs were detected in blood more often at tumor resection than at routine follow-up. Confirming at a functional level the hypothesis that regional TCRs recognize regional mutations was considered to require additional single-cell paired TCR alpha and beta sequencing.

V has 3 bases trimmed and J has 1 base trimmed; junction bases matching no gene number 2. The CDR3 runs 14 amino acids, cysteine and phenylalanine included. Only the CDR3 DNA is retained, 42 bases long and in frame from the first base. CDR1 and CDR2 (MDHEN, SYDVKM) derive from the germline V gene. The sample's time point label, in plain terms: sample taken at primary tumor resection. TCR sequencing used whole RNA extracted from tumor and nontumor lung tissue, or from cryopreserved PBMC samples, without cell sorting. Donors were some 70 patients with early-stage, untreated non-small cell lung cancer from the lung TRACERx cohort. Patients were selected for TCR sequencing only if sufficient RNA was available from at least two tumor regions. This clonotype came up many times. The clone's antigen remains unknown. No base-level quality is on record; no much larger clone is a single base apart.

The source is a male donor with early-stage non-small cell lung cancer. This material consisted of PBMCs, taken at surgery. This receptor chain uses TRBV28 and TRBJ2-5; 7 of the junction bases match TRBD2. The CDR3 region: CASSLGGIQETQYF. The DNA reads TGTGCCAGCAGTTTGGGAGGGATCCAAGAGACCCAGTACTTC.